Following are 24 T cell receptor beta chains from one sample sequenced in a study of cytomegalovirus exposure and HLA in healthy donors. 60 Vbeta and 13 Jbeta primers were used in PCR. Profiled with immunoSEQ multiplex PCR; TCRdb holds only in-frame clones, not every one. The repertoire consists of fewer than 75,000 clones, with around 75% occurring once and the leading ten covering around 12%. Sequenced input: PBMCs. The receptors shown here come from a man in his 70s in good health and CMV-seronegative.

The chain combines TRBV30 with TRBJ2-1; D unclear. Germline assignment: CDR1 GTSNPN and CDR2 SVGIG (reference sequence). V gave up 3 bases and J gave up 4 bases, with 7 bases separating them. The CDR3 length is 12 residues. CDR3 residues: CAWSLNYNEQFF. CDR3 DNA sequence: TGTGCCTGGAGCCTAAATTACAATGAGCAGTTCTTC.

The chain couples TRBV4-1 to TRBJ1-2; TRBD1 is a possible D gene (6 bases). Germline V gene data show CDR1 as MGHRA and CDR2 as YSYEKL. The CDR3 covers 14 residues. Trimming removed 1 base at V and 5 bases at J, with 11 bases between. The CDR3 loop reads CASSQVGARYGYTF. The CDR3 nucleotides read TGCGCCAGCAGCCAAGTGGGGGCGCGATATGGCTACACCTTC.

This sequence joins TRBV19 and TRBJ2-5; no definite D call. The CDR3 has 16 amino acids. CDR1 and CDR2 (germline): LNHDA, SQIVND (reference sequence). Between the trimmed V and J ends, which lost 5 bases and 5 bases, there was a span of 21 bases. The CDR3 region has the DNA TGTGCCAGTAGTCGTCAGCCCGCCCCCCCCGGGGAGACCCAGTACTTC. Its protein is CASSRQPAPPGETQYF.

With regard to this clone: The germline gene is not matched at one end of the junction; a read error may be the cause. CDR3 in DNA: TGTTCCAGCAGCTTAGGGACAGTTAACTATGGCTACACCTTC. Translation: CSSSLGTVNYGYTF. This chain connects TRBV7-9 to TRBJ1-2, with 7 bases fitting TRBD1. Germline V gene sequence: CDR1 SEHNR, CDR2 FQNEAQ (reference sequence). This CDR3 has 14 amino acids.

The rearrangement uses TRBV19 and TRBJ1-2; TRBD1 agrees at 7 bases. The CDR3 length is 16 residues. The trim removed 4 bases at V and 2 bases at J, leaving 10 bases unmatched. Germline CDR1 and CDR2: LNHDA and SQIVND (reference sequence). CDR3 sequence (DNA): TGTGCCAGTAGTAGCCCCCGGGACAGACTAAACTATGGCTACACCTTC. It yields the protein CASSSPRDRLNYGYTF.

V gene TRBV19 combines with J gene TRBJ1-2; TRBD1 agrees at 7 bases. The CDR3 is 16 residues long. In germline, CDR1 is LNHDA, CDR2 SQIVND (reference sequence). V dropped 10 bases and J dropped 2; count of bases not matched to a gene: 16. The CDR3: CATSSRRAGGNYGYTF. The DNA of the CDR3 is TGTGCCACGTCCTCTCGGAGGGCAGGGGGAAACTATGGCTACACCTTC.

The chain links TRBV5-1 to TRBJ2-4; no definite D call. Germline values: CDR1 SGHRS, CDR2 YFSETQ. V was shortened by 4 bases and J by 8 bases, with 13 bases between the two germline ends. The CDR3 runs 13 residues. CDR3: CASSLGPSDIQYF. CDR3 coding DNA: TGCGCCAGCAGCCTCGGTCCCAGCGACATTCAGTACTTC.

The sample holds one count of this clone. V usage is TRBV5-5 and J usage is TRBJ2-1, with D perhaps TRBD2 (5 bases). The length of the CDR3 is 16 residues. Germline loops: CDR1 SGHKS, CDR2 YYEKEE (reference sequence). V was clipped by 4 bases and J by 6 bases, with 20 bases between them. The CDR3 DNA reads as TGTGCCAGCAGCCCTATTACGGGGAGTCGGCGCAATGAGCAGTTCTTC. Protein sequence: CASSPITGSRRNEQFF.

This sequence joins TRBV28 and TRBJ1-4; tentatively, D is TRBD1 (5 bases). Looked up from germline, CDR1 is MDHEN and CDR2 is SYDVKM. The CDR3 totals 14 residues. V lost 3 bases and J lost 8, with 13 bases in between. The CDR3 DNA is TGTGCCAGCAGTTTCGGGGGGGTCGGGGAAAAACTGTTTTTT. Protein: CASSFGGVGEKLFF.

The CDR3 bases are TGTGCCAGCAGTGTTGTGGGACTTACCAATCAGCCCCAGCATTTT. Protein sequence: CASSVVGLTNQPQHF. The J gene is TRBJ1-5, the V gene TRBV6-1, with D possibly TRBD1 on 5 matching bases. V was clipped by 4 bases and J by 3 bases, with 13 bases between them. Looked up from germline, CDR1 is MNHNS and CDR2 is SASEGT. The CDR3 is 15 amino acids.

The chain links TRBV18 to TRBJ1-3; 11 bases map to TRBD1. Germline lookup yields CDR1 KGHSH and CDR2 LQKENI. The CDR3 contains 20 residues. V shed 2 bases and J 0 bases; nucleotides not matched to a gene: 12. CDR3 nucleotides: TGTGCCAGCTCACCAAGTCCTGGACAGGGGGCCGGAAACTCTGGAAACACCATATATTTT. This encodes CASSPSPGQGAGNSGNTIYF. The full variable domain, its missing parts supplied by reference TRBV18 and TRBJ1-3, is NAGVMQNPRHLVRRRGQEARLRCSPMKGHSHVYWYRQLPEEGLKFMVYLQKENIIDESGMPKERFSAEFPKEGPSILRIQQVVRGDSAAYFCASSPSPGQGAGNSGNTIYFGEGSWLTVV.

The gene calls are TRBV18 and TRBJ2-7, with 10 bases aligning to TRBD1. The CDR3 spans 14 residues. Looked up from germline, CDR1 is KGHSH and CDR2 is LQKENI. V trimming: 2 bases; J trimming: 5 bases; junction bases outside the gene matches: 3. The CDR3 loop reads CASSPRDRGHEQYF. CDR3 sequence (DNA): TGTGCCAGCTCACCAAGGGACAGGGGCCACGAGCAGTACTTC.

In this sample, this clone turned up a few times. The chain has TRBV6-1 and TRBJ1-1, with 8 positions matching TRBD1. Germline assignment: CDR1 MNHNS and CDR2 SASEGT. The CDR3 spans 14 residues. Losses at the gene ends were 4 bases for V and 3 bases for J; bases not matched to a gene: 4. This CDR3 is CASSGGQGDTEAFF. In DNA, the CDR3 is TGTGCCAGCAGTGGAGGACAGGGTGACACTGAAGCTTTCTTT.

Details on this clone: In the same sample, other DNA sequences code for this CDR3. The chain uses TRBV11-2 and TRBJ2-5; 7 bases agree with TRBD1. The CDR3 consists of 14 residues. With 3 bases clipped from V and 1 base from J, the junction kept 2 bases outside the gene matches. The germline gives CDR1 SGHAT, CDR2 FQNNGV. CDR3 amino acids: CASSLGTVQETQYF. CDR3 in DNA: TGTGCCAGCAGCTTGGGGACAGTCCAAGAGACCCAGTACTTC.

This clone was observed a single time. This CDR3 is CASSFSGGETQYF. In DNA, the CDR3 is TGCGCCAGCAGCTTCAGCGGGGGCGAGACCCAGTACTTC. The chain uses TRBV5-1 and TRBJ2-5; 8 bases are a match to TRBD2. The CDR3 is made up of 13 amino acids. The germline V gene has CDR1 SGHRS and CDR2 YFSETQ. The J segment lost 5 bases and the V segment lost 2 bases, leaving 2 bases of the junction unmatched.

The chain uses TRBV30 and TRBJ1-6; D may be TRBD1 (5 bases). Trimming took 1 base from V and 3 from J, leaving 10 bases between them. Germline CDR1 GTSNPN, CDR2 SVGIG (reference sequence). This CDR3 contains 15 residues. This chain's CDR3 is CAWSGGESYNSPLHF. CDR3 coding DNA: TGTGCCTGGAGTGGGGGGGAAAGCTATAATTCACCCCTCCACTTT.

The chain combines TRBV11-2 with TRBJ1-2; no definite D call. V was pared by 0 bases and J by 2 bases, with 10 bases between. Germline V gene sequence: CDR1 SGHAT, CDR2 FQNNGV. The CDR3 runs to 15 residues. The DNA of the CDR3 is TGTGCCAGCAGCTTAGATTGGGCTGAAAACTATGGCTACACCTTC. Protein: CASSLDWAENYGYTF.

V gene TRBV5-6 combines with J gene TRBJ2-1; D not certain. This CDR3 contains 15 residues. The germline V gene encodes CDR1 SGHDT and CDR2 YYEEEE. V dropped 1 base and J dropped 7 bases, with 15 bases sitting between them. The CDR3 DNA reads TGTGCCAGCAGCTTGAGACATCAGCTTAAAAATGAGCAGTTCTTC. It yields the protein CASSLRHQLKNEQFF.

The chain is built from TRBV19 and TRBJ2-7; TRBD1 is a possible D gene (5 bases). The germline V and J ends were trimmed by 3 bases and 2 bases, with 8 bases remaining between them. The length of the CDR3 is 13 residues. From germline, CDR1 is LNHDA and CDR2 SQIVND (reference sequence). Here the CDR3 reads CASSMGRTYEQYF. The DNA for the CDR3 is TGTGCCAGTAGTATGGGGCGGACCTACGAGCAGTACTTC.

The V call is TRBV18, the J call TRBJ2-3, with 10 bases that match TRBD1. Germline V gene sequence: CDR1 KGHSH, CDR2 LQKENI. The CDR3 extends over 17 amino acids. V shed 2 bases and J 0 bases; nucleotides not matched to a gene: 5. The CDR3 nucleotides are TGTGCCAGCTCACCAGAGGGACAGGGGCTGAGCACAGATACGCAGTATTTT. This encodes CASSPEGQGLSTDTQYF.

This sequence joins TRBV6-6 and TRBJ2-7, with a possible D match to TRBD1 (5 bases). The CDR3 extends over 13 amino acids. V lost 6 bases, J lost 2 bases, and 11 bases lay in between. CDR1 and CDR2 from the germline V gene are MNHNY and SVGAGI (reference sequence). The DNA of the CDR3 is TGTGCCAGCAGGCAGCCGACAGCCTACGAGCAGTACTTC. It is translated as CASRQPTAYEQYF.

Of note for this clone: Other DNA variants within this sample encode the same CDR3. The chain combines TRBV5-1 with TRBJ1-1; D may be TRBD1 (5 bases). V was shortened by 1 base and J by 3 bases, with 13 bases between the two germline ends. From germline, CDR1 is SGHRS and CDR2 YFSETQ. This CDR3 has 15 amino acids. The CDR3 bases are TGCGCCAGCAGCTTGAGAGACAGAAGATACACTGAAGCTTTCTTT. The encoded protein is CASSLRDRRYTEAFF.

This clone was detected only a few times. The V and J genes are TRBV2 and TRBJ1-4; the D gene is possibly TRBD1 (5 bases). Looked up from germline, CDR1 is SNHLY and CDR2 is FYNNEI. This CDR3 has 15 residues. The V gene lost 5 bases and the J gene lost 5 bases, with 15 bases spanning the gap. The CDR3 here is CASSILRTSNEKLFF. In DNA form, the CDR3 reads TGTGCCAGCAGTATCCTCAGGACAAGCAATGAAAAACTGTTTTTT.

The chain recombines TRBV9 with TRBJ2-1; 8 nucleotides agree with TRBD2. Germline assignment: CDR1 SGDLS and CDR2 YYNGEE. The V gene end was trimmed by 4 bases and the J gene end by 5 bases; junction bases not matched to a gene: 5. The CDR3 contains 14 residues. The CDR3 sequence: CASSFGRGNNEQFF. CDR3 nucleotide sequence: TGTGCCAGCAGCTTCGGGAGGGGGAACAATGAGCAGTTCTTC. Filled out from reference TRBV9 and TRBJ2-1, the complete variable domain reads DSGVTQTPKHLITATGQRVTLRCSPRSGDLSVYWYQQSLDQGLQFLIQYYNGEERAKGNILERFSAQQFPDLHSELNLSSLELGDSALYFCASSFGRGNNEQFFGPGTRLTVL.